Below, one T cell receptor beta chain is given with its context. Its cognate antigen has yet to be identified. Within one base of it there is no much larger clone, and no base qualities were kept. The data are from a study of blood T cell repertoires in COVID-19 (dated by TCRdb to about 2020). General notes on the study: Samples covering the acute and convalescent phases of COVID-19 were provided by collaborators in the United States, Italy and Spain. The material from the prospective study consisted of cDNA or gDNA derived from T cells, B-cell-depleted T cells, or PBMCs. Samples were obtained from the ongoing ImmuneRACE study (first 160 participants) and from about 1,300 subjects provided by 6 global collaborators. Nearly every sample came with metadata listing a de-identified subject ID, COVID-19 status, age in years and sex. The repertoires were released in a freely available public database intended as a resource for research on the immune response to SARS-CoV-2. Where available, HLA class I and class II types were taken from metadata supplied by the sample provider and were not determined by assay-based typing. The dataset comprised deeply sampled blood TCRbeta repertoires from subjects exposed to, actively infected with, or recovered from COVID-19. Overall study outcomes, separate from this receptor: Clinical and demographic metadata were provided uncurated, with the amount varying by source and participant.

TCRbeta CDR3 regions were amplified from genomic DNA by means of the immunoSEQ Assay, a bias-controlled multiplex PCR. The paper's data handling went like this. The number of nucleated cells in each sample was estimated by amplification of reference gene primers within the assay. Sequence reads were collapsed and filtered to measure the absolute abundance of every unique TCRbeta CDR3 rearrangement. For each sample, productive Simpson clonality was calculated as the square root of Simpson's diversity index across productive rearrangements. TCRdb holds this immuneACCESS table with in-frame rearrangements only. Some clones are missing; in checked studies, unresolved V genes explain under half, and the rest has no known cause. That table furnishes V, J and clone size, whereas the DNA furnished D and trimming. In all, the sample holds roughly 180,000 clones, and approximately 80% of those were seen once. The ten largest clones take up approximately 11% of the sample.

After removal of 7 bases from V and 3 bases from J, the junction retains 3 bases not matched to a gene. The CDR1 and CDR2 encoded by the germline V gene are SNHLY and FYNNEI. The CDR3 sequence holds 14 residues, the cysteine and phenylalanine included. Kept here is only the CDR3 DNA, which spans 42 bases and is read in frame from base 1. Participants in the prospective study were enrolled through a virtual design, were aged about 18 to 100 years, and lived in roughly 25 United States geographic areas. To assign participants to cohorts, the prospective study relied on clinical history that participants themselves reported in a screening survey and a study questionnaire. For ImmuneRACE Cohort 3, a participant was defined as recovered based on two consecutive negative NP/OP PCR tests, clearance by a healthcare professional, or resolution of symptoms. Each participant in the prospective study had whole blood, serum and a nasopharyngeal or oropharyngeal swab collected by mobile phlebotomists. Participants in the prospective study had the option to provide additional blood draws and questionnaires over a roughly 2-month period. Before DNA extraction, prospective study blood samples were shipped either frozen or at room temperature.

This receptor was taken from a man between 50 and 59 years old who had recovered from COVID-19. The V and J segments used are TRBV2 and TRBJ2-2, and 9 bases in between align with TRBD1. Input material: PBMCs or T cells enriched from blood (not recorded which). CDR3 loop: CASTGDRDTGELFF. The nucleotide sequence reads TGTGCCAGCACCGGGGACAGGGACACCGGGGAGCTGTTTTTT.